Below, 6 T cell receptor beta chains from the same sample are listed, as sequenced in a study of blood T cell repertoires in COVID-19. Assay used: immunoSEQ multiplex PCR; TCRdb lists only in-frame clones, some missing. Among around 120,000 clones listed, about 90% were seen once. The sequenced sample was peripheral blood. The receptor source for this set is a woman aged 50 to 65 with active or convalescent COVID-19.

The chain is built from TRBV27 and TRBJ2-7; perhaps TRBD2 as D (5 bases). Germline-derived CDR1 and CDR2 are MNHEY and SMNVEV (reference sequence). This CDR3 contains 16 residues. V dropped 0 bases and J dropped 1 base, with 13 bases sitting between them. This CDR3 reads CASSLSTSGASYEQYF. In DNA, the CDR3 is TGTGCCAGCAGTTTATCTACCAGCGGAGCGTCCTACGAGCAGTACTTC.

This chain connects TRBV9 to TRBJ2-5; 9 bases line up with TRBD2. Germline assignment: CDR1 SGDLS and CDR2 YYNGEE. V dropped 0 bases and J dropped 1; count of bases not matched to a gene: 4. This CDR3 region has 16 residues. CDR3 protein: CASSVATSGFQETQYF. The CDR3 DNA reads TGTGCCAGCAGCGTAGCAACTAGCGGGTTCCAAGAGACCCAGTACTTC. The variable domain in full, completed from reference TRBV9 and TRBJ2-5, reads DSGVTQTPKHLITATGQRVTLRCSPRSGDLSVYWYQQSLDQGLQFLIQYYNGEERAKGNILERFSAQQFPDLHSELNLSSLELGDSALYFCASSVATSGFQETQYFGPGTRLLVL.

In DNA form, the CDR3 reads TGCAGCGGACAGGAGACCTATGGCTACACCTTC. This encodes CSGQETYGYTF. V gene TRBV29-1 combines with J gene TRBJ1-2; weak D call: TRBD1 (6 bases). CDR3 size: 11 residues. CDR1 is SQVTM, CDR2 ANQGSEA, per germline. The V gene lost 7 bases and the J gene lost 4 bases, with 10 bases spanning the gap.

V is TRBV15 and J is TRBJ2-6; D is undetermined. Trimming took 0 bases from V and 9 from J, leaving 9 bases between them. This CDR3 region has 14 residues. The germline V gene has CDR1 LNHNV and CDR2 YYDKDF (reference sequence). The CDR3 DNA reads TGTGCCACCAGCAGAGATCGTAGTTACAACGTCCTGACTTTC. Amino acid sequence: CATSRDRSYNVLTF.

This clone was seen once. The genes are TRBV28 and TRBJ2-7; no firm D call. Germline V lookup: CDR1 MDHEN, CDR2 SYDVKM. V dropped 3 bases and J dropped 4 bases, with 7 bases sitting between them. The CDR3 spans 12 residues. The CDR3 DNA reads as TGTGCCAGCAGTTTGCGCTTTTACGAGCAGTACTTC. Translation gives CASSLRFYEQYF.

V gene TRBV19 combines with J gene TRBJ1-1; 12 bases match TRBD1. Trimming cost V 5 bases and J 6 bases; bases outside gene matches: 7. The CDR3 covers 15 residues. Germline CDR1 is LNHDA and CDR2 is SQIVND (reference sequence). The CDR3 loop is CASSLRDRGLPEAFF. The CDR3 nucleotides are TGTGCCAGTAGTCTCCGGGACAGGGGGCTCCCTGAAGCTTTCTTT. The full variable domain, rest sourced from reference TRBV19 and TRBJ1-1, is DGGITQSPKYLFRKEGQNVTLSCEQNLNHDAMYWYRQDPGQGLRLIYYSQIVNDFQKGDIAEGYSVSREKKESFPLTVTSAQKNPTAFYLCASSLRDRGLPEAFFGQGTRLTVV.